This TCR beta chain was sequenced in a study of blood T cell repertoires in COVID-19. The CDR3 runs 16 residues. With 2 bases removed from V and 7 bases from J, the gap between germline ends came to 21 bases. CDR1 and CDR2 (germline): SGHTA, FQGNSA. Original processing notes: Cell counts per sample came from amplifying reference gene primers. The data were produced by immunoSEQ multiplex PCR, yet TCRdb's version contains in-frame clones alone and is incomplete. V and J calls and clone size are as listed in that table; D and trimming were resolved from the DNA. The repertoire includes roughly 360,000 clones, roughly 90% of them detected once, and over 0.9% sits in the top ten. Individuals drawn from around 25 US areas were about 18 to 95 years old. Participant reports of clinical history set cohort assignment.

The sequenced material came from PBMCs or T cells enriched from blood (not recorded which). The source of this sequence is a woman in her 30s with acute COVID-19. The chain links TRBV7-2 to TRBJ2-7; a weak D match, TRBD1 (5 bases). The DNA of the CDR3 is TGTGCCAGCAGCTTAATCCTTTTCGTAGGGGCCCGGGAGCAGTACTTC. Protein sequence: CASSLILFVGAREQYF.